Following are 10 T cell receptor beta chains from one sample sequenced in a study of blood T cell repertoires in COVID-19. TCRdb's table, derived via immunoSEQ multiplex PCR, lists solely in-frame clones and lacks some. The table includes about 210,000 clones, 81% detected once. Source material: PBMCs or T cells enriched from blood (not recorded which). The receptors originated from a man aged 40-49 years who had recovered from COVID-19.

The V and J genes are TRBV5-8 and TRBJ2-7; the D gene is possibly TRBD2 (7 bases). Germline loops: CDR1 SGHTS, CDR2 YDEGEE. V lost 2 bases to trimming and J lost 3 bases, with 18 bases between them. This CDR3 comprises 16 residues. The CDR3 region is CASSFNYRDYSYEQYF. The CDR3 DNA sequence: TGTGCCAGCAGCTTCAACTACAGGGACTATAGCTACGAGCAGTACTTC. Full variable domain (remainder filled in from reference TRBV5-8 and TRBJ2-7): EAGVTQSPTHLIKTRGQQATLRCSPISGHTSVYWYQQALGLGLQFLLWYDEGEERNRGNFPPRFSGRQFPNYSSELNVNALELEDSALYLCASSFNYRDYSYEQYFGPGTRLTVT.

This sequence joins TRBV20-1 and TRBJ2-5, with TRBD2 identical over 10 bases. Trimming took 7 bases from V and 11 from J; bases not matched to a gene: 7. The CDR3 consists of 11 residues. Germline V gives CDR1 DFQATT, CDR2 SNEGSKA (reference sequence). CDR3 DNA sequence: TGCAGTGAGCTAGCGGGAGAATATCAGTACTTC. Encoded protein: CSELAGEYQYF.

The chain links TRBV27 to TRBJ1-1; 10 nucleotides line up with TRBD1. Germline V gene sequence: CDR1 MNHEY, CDR2 SMNVEV (reference sequence). The CDR3 has 14 amino acids. V dropped 6 bases and J dropped 1; count of bases not matched to a gene: 2. The CDR3 coding sequence is TGTGCCAGCAGGGACAGGGGGTCGAACACTGAAGCTTTCTTT. It specifies CASRDRGSNTEAFF.

The chain carries TRBV18 and TRBJ1-2; D is possibly TRBD1 (5 bases). Trimming removed 5 bases at V and 2 bases at J, with 15 bases between. CDR1 and CDR2 (germline): KGHSH, LQKENI. The CDR3 is 15 residues long. Here the CDR3 reads CASSTTGAKNYGYTF. The CDR3 DNA follows: TGTGCCAGCTCAACCACAGGAGCGAAGAACTATGGCTACACCTTC.

The J gene is TRBJ1-4, the V gene TRBV9, with D possibly being TRBD1 (6 bases). The CDR3 is 15 residues long. Germline V gene lookup returns CDR1 SGDLS and CDR2 YYNGEE. The ends were cut back, 0 bases at V and 7 bases at J, with 13 bases in the middle. The CDR3 nucleotides read TGTGCCAGCAGCGTAGATCAGGGGTGGGCTGAAAAACTGTTTTTT. It codes for CASSVDQGWAEKLFF.

This clone was picked up one time. The chain carries TRBV18 and TRBJ2-7; 12 nucleotides agree with TRBD2. The CDR3 extends over 16 amino acids. From germline, CDR1 is KGHSH and CDR2 LQKENI. The ends lost 0 bases at V and 4 bases at J; junction bases unmatched: 4. CDR3 DNA: TGTGCCAGCTCACCACCCGGACTAGCGGGAACTTACGAGCAGTACTTC. It is translated as CASSPPGLAGTYEQYF.

This clone was seen ten or more times. The chain uses TRBV19 and TRBJ1-2, with a weak D call TRBD1 (6 bases). The germline V and J ends were trimmed by 6 bases and 0 bases, with 11 bases remaining between them. The CDR3 has 14 residues. Germline V gene data show CDR1 as LNHDA and CDR2 as SQIVND (reference sequence). The CDR3 sequence is CASRAGGPNYGYTF. Here the CDR3 DNA reads TGTGCCAGTAGGGCGGGGGGCCCTAACTATGGCTACACCTTC.

V is TRBV19 and J is TRBJ1-4, with D perhaps TRBD1 (5 bases). V lost 5 bases to trimming and J lost 2 bases, with 12 bases between them. The CDR3 runs 15 residues. Germline V gene lookup returns CDR1 LNHDA and CDR2 SQIVND (reference sequence). Here the CDR3 DNA reads TGTGCCAGTAGTTCCGGGGGAACGACTAATGAAAAACTGTTTTTT. Translation: CASSSGGTTNEKLFF.

This chain links TRBV10-3 with TRBJ2-1; 11 bases match TRBD2. CDR1 is ENHRY, CDR2 SYGVKD, per germline. With V trimmed by 7 bases and J by 7 bases, 9 bases remained unmatched. The CDR3 totals 15 residues. CDR3 DNA sequence: TGTGCCATCACCATGGGACTAGCGGTAGTGAATGAGCAGTTCTTC. It encodes CAITMGLAVVNEQFF.

This sequence joins TRBV7-9 and TRBJ1-2, with 7 bases matching TRBD1. This CDR3 has 14 amino acids. Germline V lookup: CDR1 SEHNR, CDR2 FQNEAQ (reference sequence). Losses at the gene ends were 5 bases for V and 9 bases for J; bases not matched to a gene: 12. CDR3 residues: CASSPPGQTVSYTF. The CDR3 DNA follows: TGTGCCAGCAGCCCACCGGGACAGACAGTGAGCTACACCTTC.